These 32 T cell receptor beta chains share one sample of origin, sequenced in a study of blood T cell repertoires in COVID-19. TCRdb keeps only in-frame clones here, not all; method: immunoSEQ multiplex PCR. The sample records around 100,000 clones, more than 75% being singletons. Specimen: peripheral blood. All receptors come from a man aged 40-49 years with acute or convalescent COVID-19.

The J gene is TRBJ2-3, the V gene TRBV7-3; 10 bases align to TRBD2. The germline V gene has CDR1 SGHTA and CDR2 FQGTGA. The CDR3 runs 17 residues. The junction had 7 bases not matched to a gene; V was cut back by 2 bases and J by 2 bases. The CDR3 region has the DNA TGTGCCAGCAGCTTAGGGCTAGCGGGAGTAACCACAGATACGCAGTATTTT. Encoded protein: CASSLGLAGVTTDTQYF.

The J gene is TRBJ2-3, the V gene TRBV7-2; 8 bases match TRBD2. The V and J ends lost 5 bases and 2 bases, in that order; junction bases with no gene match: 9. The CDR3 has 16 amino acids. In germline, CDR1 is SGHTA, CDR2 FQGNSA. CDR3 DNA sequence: TGTGCCAGCAGCCCGCGCCCAGCGGGGGTCACAGATACGCAGTATTTT. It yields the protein CASSPRPAGVTDTQYF.

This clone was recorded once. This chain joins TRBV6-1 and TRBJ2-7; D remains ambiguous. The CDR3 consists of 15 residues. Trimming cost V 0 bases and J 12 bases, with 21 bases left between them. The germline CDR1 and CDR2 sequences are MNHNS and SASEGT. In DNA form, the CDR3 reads TGTGCCAGCAGTGAAGCGAGGCTAGACCGTAGATCTCGGTACTTC. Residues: CASSEARLDRRSRYF.

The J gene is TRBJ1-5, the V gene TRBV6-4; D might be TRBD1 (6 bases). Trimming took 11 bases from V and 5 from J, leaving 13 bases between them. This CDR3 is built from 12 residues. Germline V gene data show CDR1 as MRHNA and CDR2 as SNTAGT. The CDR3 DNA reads TGTGCCCACAAGGGACAAGATCAGCCCCAGCATTTT. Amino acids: CAHKGQDQPQHF.

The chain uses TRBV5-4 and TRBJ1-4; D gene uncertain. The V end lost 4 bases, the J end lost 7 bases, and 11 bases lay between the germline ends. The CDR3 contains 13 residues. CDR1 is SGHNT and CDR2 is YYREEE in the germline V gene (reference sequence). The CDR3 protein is CASSPDTGEKLFF. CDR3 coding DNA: TGTGCCAGCAGCCCTGACACTGGTGAAAAACTGTTTTTT.

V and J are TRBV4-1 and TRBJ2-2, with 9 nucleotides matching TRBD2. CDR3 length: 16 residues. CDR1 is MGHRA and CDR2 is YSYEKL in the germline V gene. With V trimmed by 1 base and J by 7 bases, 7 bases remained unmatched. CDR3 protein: CASSQARGGANGELFF. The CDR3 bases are TGCGCCAGCAGCCAAGCGCGCGGGGGGGCAAACGGGGAGCTGTTTTTT.

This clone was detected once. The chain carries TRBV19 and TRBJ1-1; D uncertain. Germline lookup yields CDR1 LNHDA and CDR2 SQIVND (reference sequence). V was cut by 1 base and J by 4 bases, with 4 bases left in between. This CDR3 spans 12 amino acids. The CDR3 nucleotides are TGTGCCAGTAGTATAGGTAGCACTGAAGCTTTCTTT. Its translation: CASSIGSTEAFF.

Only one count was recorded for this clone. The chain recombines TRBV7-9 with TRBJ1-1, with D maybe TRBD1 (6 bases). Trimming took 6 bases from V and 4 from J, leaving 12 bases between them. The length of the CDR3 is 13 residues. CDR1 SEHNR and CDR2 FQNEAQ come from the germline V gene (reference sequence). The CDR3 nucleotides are TGTGCCAGCAGTTCACAGGGCAGCACTGAAGCTTTCTTT. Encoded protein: CASSSQGSTEAFF.

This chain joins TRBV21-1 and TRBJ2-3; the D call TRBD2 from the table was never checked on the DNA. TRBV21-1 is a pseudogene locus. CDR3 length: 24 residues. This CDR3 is CASSKAPGWVGQDNRDYLPDTQYF. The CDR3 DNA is TGTGCCAGCAGCAAAGCCCCCGGGTGGGTGGGACAAGATAACCGGGACTACCTTCCAGATACGCAGTATTTT.

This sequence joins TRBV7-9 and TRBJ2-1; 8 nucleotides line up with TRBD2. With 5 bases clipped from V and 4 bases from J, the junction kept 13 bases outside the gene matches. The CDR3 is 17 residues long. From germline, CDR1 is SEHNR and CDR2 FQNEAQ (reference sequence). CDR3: CASSHPPGLEFYNEQFF. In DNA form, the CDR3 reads TGTGCCAGCAGCCACCCACCGGGACTAGAATTTTACAATGAGCAGTTCTTC.

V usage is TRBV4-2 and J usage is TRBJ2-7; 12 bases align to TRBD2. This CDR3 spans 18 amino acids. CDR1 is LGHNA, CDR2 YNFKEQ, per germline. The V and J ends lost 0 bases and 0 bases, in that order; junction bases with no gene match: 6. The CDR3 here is CASSQDYLAGGSSYEQYF. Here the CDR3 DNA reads TGTGCCAGCAGCCAAGATTACCTAGCGGGGGGGAGCTCCTACGAGCAGTACTTC.

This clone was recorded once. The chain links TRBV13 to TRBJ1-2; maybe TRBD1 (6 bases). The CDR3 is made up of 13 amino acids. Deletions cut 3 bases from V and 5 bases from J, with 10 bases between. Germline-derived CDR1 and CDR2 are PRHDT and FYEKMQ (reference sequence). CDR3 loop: CASSLRGAYGYTF. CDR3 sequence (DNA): TGTGCCAGCAGCTTGCGGGGGGCATATGGCTACACCTTC.

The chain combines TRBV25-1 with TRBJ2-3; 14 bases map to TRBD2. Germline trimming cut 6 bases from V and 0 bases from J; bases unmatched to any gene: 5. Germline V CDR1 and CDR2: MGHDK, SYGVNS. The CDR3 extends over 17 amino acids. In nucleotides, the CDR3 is TGTGCCAGCAGCCCCGGGACTAGCGGGGGAAGCACAGATACGCAGTATTTT. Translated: CASSPGTSGGSTDTQYF.

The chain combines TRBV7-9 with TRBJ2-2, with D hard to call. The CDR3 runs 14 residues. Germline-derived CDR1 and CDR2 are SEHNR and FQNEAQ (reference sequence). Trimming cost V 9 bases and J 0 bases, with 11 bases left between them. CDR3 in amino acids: CASSPDSNTGELFF. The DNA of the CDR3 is TGTGCCAGTTCCCCAGACTCGAACACCGGGGAGCTGTTTTTT. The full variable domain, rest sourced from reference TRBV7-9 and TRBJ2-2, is DTGVSQNPRHKITKRGQNVTFRCDPISEHNRLYWYRQTLGQGPEFLTYFQNEAQLEKSRLLSDRFSAERPKGSFSTLEIQRTEQGDSAMYLCASSPDSNTGELFFGEGSRLTVL.

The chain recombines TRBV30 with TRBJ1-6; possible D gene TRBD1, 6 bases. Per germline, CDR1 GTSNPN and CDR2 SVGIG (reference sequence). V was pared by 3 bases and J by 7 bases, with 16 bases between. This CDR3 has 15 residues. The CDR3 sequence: CAWSPQGIANSPLHF. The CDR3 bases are TGTGCCTGGAGCCCTCAGGGGATTGCGAATTCACCCCTCCACTTT.

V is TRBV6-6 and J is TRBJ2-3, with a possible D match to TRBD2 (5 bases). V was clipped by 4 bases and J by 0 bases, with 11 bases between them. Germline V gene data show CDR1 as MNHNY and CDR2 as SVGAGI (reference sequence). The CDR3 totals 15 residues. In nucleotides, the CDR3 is TGTGCCAGCAGTTCTCCGGGAAGAAGCACAGATACGCAGTATTTT. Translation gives CASSSPGRSTDTQYF.

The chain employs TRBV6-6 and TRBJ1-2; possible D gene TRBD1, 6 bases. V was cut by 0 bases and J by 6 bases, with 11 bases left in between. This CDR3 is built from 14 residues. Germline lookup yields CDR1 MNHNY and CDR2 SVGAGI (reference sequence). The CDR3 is CASSYSGGHNGYTF. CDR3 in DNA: TGTGCCAGCAGTTACTCGGGGGGGCATAATGGCTACACCTTC.

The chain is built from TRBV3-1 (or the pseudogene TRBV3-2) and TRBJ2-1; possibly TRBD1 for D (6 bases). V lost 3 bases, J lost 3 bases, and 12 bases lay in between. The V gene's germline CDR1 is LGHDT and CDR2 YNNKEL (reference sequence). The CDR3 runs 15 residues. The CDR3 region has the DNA TGTGCCAGCAGCCACCCCAACAGGGTCTACAATGAGCAGTTCTTC. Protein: CASSHPNRVYNEQFF.

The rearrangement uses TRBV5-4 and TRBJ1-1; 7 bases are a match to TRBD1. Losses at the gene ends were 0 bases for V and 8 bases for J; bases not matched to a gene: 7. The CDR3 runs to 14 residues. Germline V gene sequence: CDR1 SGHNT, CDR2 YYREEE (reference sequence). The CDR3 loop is CASSLVTGTEEAFF. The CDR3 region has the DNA TGTGCCAGCAGCTTGGTAACCGGGACAGAAGAAGCTTTCTTT. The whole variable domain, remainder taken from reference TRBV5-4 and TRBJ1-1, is ETGVTQSPTHLIKTRGQQVTLRCSSQSGHNTVSWYQQALGQGPQFIFQYYREEENGRGNFPPRFSGLQFPNYSSELNVNALELDDSALYLCASSLVTGTEEAFFGQGTRLTVV.

The CDR3 is CATSEEDRGDYTF. The CDR3 DNA reads as TGTGCCACCAGTGAGGAGGACAGGGGAGACTACACCTTC. The chain combines TRBV24-1 with TRBJ1-2, with 9 bases lining up with TRBD1. V dropped 4 bases and J dropped 10; count of bases not matched to a gene: 6. Germline loops: CDR1 KGHDR, CDR2 SFDVKD. CDR3 size: 13 residues.

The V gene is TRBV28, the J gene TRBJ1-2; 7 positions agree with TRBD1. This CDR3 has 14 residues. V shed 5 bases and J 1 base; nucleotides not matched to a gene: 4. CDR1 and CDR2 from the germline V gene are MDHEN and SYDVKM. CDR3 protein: CASSQGDRNYGYTF. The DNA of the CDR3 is TGTGCCAGCAGTCAGGGGGACCGTAACTATGGCTACACCTTC.

CDR3 coding DNA: TGTGCCAGCAGCTGGGGACTAGCGGTCCCCGATACGCAGTATTTT. Translation gives CASSWGLAVPDTQYF. The chain recombines TRBV6-6 with TRBJ2-3, with 11 bases identical to TRBD2. This CDR3 comprises 15 residues. Trimming cost V 6 bases and J 6 bases; bases outside gene matches: 8. In germline, CDR1 is MNHNY, CDR2 SVGAGI (reference sequence).

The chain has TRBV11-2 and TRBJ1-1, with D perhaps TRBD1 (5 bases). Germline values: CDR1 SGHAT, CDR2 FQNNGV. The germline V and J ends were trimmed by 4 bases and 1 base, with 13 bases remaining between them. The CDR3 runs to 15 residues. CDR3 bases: TGTGCCAGCAGCTGGGGAGGTGGGGGGAACACTGAAGCTTTCTTT. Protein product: CASSWGGGGNTEAFF.

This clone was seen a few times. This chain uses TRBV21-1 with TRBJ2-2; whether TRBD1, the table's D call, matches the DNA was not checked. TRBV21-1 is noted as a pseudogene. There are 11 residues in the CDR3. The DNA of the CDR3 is TGTGCCCTGAACAGGGCGGGGGAGCTGTTTTTT. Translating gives CALNRAGELFF.

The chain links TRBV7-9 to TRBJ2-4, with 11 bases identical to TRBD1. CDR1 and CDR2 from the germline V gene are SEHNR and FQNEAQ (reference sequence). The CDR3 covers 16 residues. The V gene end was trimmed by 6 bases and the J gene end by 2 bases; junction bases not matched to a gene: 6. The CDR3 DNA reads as TGTGCCAGCAGTTCGGGACAGGGGGTAACCAAAAACATTCAGTACTTC. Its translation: CASSSGQGVTKNIQYF.

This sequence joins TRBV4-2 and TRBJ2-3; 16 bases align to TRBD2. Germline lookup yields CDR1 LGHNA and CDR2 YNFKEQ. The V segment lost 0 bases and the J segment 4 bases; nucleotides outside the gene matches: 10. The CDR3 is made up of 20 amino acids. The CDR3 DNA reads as TGTGCCAGCAGCCAAGATCCCGGGACTAGCGGGGGGGCCGGGGCAGATACGCAGTATTTT. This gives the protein CASSQDPGTSGGAGADTQYF.

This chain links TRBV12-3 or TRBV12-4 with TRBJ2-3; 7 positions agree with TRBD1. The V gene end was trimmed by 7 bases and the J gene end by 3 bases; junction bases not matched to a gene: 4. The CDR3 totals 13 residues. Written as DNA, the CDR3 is TGTGCCAGCAAGGGGGCCTGGACAGATACGCAGTATTTT. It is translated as CASKGAWTDTQYF.

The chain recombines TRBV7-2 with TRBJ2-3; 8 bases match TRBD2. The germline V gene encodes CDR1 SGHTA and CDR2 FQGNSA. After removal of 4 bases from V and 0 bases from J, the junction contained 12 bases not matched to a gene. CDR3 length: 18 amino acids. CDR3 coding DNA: TGTGCCAGCAGCTCCCGGGGCAGCGGGGGTCTTAGCACAGATACGCAGTATTTT. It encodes CASSSRGSGGLSTDTQYF. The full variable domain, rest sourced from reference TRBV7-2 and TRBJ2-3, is GAGVSQSPSNKVTEKGKDVELRCDPISGHTALYWYRQSLGQGLEFLIYFQGNSAPDKSGLPSDRFSAERTGGSVSTLTIQRTQQEDSAVYLCASSSRGSGGLSTDTQYFGPGTRLTVL.

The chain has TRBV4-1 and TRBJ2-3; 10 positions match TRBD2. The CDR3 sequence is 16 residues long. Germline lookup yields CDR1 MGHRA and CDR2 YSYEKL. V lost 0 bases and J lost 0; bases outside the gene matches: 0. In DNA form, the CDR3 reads TGCGCCAGCAGCCAAGAGACTAGCGGGAGCACAGATACGCAGTATTTT. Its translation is CASSQETSGSTDTQYF.

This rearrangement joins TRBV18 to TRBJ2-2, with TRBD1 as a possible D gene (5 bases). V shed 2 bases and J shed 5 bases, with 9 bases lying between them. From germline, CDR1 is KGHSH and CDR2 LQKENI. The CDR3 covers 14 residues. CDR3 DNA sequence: TGTGCCAGCTCACCAATGACAGTTACCGGGGAGCTGTTTTTT. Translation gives CASSPMTVTGELFF.

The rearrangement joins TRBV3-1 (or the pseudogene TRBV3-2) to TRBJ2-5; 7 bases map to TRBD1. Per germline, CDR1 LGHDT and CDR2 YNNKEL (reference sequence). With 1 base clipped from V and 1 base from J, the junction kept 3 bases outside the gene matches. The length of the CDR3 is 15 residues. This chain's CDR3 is CASSQAGTAQETQYF. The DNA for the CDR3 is TGTGCCAGCAGCCAAGCCGGGACAGCCCAAGAGACCCAGTACTTC.

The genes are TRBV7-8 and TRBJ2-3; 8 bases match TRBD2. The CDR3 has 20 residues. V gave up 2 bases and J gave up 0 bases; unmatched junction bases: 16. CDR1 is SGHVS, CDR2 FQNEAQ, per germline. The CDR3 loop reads CASSLPIRTSGSPSTDTQYF. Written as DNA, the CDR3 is TGTGCCAGCAGCTTACCAATTAGAACTAGCGGATCTCCTAGCACAGATACGCAGTATTTT.